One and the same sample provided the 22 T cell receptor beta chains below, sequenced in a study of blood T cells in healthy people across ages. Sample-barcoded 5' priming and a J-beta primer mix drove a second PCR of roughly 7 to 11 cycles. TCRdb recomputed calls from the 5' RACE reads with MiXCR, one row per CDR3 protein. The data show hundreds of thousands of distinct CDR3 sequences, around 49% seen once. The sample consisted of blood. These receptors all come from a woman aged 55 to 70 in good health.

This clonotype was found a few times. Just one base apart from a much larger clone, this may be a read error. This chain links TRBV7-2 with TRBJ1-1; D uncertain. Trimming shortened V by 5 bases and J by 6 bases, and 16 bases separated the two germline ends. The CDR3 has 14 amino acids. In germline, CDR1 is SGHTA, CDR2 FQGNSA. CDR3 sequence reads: CASSVGMGRAEAFF. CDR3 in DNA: TGTGCCAGCAGCGTAGGAATGGGTAGGGCTGAAGCTTTCTTT.

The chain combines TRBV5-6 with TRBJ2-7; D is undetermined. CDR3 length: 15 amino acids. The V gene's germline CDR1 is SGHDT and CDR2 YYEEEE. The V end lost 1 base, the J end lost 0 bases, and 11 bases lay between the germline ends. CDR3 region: CASSLWPDPSYEQYF. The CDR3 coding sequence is TGTGCCAGCAGCTTGTGGCCGGACCCCTCCTACGAGCAGTACTTC.

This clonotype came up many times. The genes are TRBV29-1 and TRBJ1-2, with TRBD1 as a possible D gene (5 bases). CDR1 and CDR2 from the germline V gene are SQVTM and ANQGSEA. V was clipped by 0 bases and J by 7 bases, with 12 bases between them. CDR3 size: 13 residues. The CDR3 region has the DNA TGCAGCGTTGAAGACCAGGGACCACCTGGCTACACCTTC. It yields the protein CSVEDQGPPGYTF.

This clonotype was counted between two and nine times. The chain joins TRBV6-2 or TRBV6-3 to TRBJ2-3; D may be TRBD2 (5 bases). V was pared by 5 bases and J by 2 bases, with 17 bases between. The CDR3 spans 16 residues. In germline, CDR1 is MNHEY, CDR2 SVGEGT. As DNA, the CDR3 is TGTGCCAGCAGTGCTTTTCGGGATCCAGTCACAGATACGCAGTATTTT. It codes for CASSAFRDPVTDTQYF.

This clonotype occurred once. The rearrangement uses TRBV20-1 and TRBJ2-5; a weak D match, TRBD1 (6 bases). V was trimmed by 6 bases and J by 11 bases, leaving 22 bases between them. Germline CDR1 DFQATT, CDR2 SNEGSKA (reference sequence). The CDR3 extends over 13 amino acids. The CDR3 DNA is TGCAGTGCCAGGACAGTGGTCGTTCATGAGCAGTACTTC. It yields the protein CSARTVVVHEQYF.

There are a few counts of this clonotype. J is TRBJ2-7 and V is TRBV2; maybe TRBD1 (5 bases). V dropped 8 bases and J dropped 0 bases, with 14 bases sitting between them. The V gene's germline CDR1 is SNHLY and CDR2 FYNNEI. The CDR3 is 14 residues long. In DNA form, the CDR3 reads TGTGCCAGCTTTTTCCCCAGGGACTCCTACGAGCAGTACTTC. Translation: CASFFPRDSYEQYF.

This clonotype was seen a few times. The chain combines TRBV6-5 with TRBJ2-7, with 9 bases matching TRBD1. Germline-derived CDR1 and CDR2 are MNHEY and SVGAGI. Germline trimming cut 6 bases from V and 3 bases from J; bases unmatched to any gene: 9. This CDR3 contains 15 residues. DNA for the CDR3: TGTGCCAGCAGACCCGGGACAGGGAGTAGCTACGAGCAGTACTTC. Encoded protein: CASRPGTGSSYEQYF.

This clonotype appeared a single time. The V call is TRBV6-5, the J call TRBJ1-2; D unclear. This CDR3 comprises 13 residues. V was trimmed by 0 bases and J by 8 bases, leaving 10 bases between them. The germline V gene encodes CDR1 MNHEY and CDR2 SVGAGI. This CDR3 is CASSYSAGLGYTF. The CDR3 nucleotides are TGTGCCAGCAGTTACTCGGCAGGTCTCGGCTACACCTTC.

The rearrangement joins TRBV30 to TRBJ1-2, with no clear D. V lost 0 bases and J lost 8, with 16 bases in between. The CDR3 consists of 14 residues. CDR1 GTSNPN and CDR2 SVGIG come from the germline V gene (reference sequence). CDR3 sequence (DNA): TGTGCCTGGAGTGTAGTAGGTTTTCACGGGGGCTACACCTTC. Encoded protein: CAWSVVGFHGGYTF.

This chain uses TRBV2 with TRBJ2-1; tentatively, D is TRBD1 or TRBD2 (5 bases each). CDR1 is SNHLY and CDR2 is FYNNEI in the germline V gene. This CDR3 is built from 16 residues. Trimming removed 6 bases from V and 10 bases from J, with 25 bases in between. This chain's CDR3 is CASRPSSAGGTGEQFF. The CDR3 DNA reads TGTGCCAGCAGGCCCAGTAGCGCCGGTGGGACGGGGGAGCAGTTCTTC.

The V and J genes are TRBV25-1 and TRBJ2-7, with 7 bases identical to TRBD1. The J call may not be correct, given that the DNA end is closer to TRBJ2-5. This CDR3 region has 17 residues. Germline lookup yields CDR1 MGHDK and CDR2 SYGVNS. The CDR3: CASSDMVPGQRSETQYF. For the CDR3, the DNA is TGTGCCAGCAGCGATATGGTTCCGGGACAGCGGTCAGAGACCCAGTACTTC.

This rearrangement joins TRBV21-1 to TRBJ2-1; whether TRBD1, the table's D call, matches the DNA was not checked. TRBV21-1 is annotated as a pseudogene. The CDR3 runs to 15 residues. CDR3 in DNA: TGTGCCCCCCTGCGAGGCCGACTCCCAGGCAGTGAGCAGTTCTTC. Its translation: CAPLRGRLPGSEQFF.

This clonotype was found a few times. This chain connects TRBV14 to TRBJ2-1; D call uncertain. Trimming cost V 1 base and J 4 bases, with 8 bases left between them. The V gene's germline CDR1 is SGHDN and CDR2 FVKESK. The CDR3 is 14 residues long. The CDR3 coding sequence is TGTGCCAGCAGCCAAGTGGCGATTTACAATGAGCAGTTCTTC. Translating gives CASSQVAIYNEQFF.

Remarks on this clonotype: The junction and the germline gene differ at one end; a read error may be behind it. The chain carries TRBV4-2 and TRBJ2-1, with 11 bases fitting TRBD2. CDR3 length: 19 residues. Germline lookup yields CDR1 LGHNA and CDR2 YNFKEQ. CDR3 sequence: CANSQGLAGGRAGLNEQFF. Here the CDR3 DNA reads TGTGCCAACAGCCAAGGGCTAGCGGGAGGACGAGCGGGGTTAAATGAGCAGTTCTTC.

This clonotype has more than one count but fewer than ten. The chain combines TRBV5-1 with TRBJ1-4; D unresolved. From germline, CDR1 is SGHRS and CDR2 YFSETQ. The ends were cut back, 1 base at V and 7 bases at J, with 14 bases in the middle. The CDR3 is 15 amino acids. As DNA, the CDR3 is TGCGCCAGCAGCTTGTCACAGTCAACGAGTGAAAAACTGTTTTTT. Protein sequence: CASSLSQSTSEKLFF.

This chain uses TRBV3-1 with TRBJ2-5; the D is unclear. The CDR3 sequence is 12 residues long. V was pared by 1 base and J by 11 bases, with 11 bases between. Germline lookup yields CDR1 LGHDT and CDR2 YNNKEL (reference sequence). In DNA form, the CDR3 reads TGTGCCAGCAGCCAAGCGGATCTGGAGCAGTACTTC. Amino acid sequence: CASSQADLEQYF.

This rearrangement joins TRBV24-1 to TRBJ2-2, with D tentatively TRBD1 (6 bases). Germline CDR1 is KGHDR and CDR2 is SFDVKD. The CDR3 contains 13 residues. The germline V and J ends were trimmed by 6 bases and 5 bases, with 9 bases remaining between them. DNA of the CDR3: TGTGCCACCAGTACCACAGGGACCGGGGAGCTGTTTTTT. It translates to CATSTTGTGELFF.

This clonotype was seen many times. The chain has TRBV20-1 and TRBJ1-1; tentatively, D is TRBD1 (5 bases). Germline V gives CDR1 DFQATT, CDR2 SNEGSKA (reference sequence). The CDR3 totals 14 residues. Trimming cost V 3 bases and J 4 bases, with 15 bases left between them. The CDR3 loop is CSASLSGVLTEAFF. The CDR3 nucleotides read TGCAGTGCTAGCCTATCGGGGGTACTCACTGAAGCTTTCTTT.

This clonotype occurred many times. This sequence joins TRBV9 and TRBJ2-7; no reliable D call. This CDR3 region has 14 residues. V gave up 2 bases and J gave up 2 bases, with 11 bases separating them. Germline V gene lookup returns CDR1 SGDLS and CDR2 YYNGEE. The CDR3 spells CASSVLSGPYEQYF. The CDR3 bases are TGTGCCAGCAGCGTCCTGTCAGGACCCTACGAGCAGTACTTC.

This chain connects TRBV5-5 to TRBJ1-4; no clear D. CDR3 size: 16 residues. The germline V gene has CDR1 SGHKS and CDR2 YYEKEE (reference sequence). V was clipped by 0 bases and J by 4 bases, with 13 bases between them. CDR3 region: CASSLAGPQVNEKLFF. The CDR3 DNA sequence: TGTGCCAGCAGCTTGGCCGGGCCACAAGTTAATGAAAAACTGTTTTTT.

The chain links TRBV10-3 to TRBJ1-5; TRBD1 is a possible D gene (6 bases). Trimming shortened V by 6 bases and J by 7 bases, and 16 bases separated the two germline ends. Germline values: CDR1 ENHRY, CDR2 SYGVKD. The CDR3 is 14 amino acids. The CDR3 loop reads CAISPKGGDQPQHF. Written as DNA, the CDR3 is TGTGCCATCAGCCCGAAGGGGGGCGACCAGCCCCAGCATTTT.

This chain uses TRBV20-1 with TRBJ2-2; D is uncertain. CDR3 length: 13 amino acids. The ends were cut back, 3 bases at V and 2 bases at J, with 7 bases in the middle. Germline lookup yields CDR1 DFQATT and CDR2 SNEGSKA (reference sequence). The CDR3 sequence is CSASYRNTGELFF. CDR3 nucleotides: TGCAGTGCTAGTTACAGAAACACCGGGGAGCTGTTTTTT.